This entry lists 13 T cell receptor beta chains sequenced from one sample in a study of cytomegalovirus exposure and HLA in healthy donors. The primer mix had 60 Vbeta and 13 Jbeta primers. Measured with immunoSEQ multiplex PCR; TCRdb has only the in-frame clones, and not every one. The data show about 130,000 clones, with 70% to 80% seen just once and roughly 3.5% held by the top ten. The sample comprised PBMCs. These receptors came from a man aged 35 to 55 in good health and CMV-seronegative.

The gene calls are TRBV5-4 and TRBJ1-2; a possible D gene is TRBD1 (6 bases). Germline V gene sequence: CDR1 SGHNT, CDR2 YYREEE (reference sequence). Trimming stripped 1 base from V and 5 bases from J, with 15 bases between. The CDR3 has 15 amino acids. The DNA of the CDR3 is TGTGCCAGCAGCTTGAACAGGGAGTTGGATTATGGCTACACCTTC. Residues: CASSLNRELDYGYTF.

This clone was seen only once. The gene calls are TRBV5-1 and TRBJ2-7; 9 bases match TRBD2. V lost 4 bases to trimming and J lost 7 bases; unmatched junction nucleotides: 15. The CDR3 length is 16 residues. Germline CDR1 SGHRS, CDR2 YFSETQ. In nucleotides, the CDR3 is TGCGCCAGCAGCCCGGGGGCGTTGCGGGGGGGACCTGAGCAGTACTTC. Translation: CASSPGALRGGPEQYF.

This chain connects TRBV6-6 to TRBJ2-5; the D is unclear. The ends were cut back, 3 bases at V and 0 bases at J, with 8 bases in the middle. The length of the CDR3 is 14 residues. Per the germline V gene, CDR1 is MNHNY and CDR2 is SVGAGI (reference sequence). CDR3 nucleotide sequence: TGTGCCAGCAGTTATTCGACTCACCAAGAGACCCAGTACTTC. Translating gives CASSYSTHQETQYF.

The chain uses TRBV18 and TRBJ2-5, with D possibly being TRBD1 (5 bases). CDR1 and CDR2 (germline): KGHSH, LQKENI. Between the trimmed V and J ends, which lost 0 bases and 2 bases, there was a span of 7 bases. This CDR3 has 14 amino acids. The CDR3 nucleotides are TGTGCCAGCTCACCACCGGGGCGTCAAGAGACCCAGTACTTC. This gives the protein CASSPPGRQETQYF.

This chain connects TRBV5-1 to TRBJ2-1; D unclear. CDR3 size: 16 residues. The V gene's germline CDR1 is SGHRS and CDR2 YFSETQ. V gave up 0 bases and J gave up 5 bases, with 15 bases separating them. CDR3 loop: CASSLGPGQQNNEQFF. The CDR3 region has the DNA TGCGCCAGCAGCTTGGGACCGGGTCAGCAAAACAATGAGCAGTTCTTC.

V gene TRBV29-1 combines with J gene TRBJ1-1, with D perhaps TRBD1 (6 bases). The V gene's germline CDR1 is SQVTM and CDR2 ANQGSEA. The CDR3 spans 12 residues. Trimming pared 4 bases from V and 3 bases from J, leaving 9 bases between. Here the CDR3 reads CSVAQGYTEAFF. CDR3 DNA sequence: TGCAGCGTTGCCCAGGGGTACACTGAAGCTTTCTTT.

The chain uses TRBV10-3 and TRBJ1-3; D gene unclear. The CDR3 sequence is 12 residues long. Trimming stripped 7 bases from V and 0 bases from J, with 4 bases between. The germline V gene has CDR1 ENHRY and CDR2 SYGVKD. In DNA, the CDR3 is TGTGCCATCACGGGCTCTGGAAACACCATATATTTT. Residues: CAITGSGNTIYF.

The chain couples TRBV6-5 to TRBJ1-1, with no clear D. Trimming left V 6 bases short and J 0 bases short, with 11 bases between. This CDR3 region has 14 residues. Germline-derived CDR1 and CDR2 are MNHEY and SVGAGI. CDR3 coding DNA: TGTGCCAGCAGGCCCTCACTTTTGAACACTGAAGCTTTCTTT. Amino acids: CASRPSLLNTEAFF.

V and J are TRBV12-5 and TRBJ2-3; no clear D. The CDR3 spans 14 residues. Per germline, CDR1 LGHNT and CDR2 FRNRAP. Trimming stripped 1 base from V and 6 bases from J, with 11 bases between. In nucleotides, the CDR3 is TGTGCTAGTGGTTTGGGGGCTCCTGGGGATACGCAGTATTTT. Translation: CASGLGAPGDTQYF.

The chain's CDR3 is CASSQGGGWEKLFF. The CDR3 DNA is TGCGCCAGCAGCCAAGGGGGAGGATGGGAAAAACTGTTTTTT. V usage is TRBV4-1 and J usage is TRBJ1-4; D not certain. The V end was cut by 1 base, the J end by 8 bases, with 11 bases between. In germline, CDR1 is MGHRA, CDR2 YSYEKL. The CDR3 length is 14 residues.

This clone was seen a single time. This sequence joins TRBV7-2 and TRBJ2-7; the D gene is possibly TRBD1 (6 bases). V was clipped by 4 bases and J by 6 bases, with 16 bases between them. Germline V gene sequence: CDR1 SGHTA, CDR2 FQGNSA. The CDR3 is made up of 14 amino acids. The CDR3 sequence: CASSSVNREAEQYF. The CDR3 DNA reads TGTGCCAGCAGCTCCGTTAACAGGGAAGCCGAGCAGTACTTC.

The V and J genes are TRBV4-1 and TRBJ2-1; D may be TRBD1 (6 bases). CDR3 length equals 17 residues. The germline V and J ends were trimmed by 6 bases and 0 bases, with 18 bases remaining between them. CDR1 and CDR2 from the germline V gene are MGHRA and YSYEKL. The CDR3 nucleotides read TGCGCCAGCAGTGAACAGGGCCCCGTTAGCTCCTACAATGAGCAGTTCTTC. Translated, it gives CASSEQGPVSSYNEQFF.

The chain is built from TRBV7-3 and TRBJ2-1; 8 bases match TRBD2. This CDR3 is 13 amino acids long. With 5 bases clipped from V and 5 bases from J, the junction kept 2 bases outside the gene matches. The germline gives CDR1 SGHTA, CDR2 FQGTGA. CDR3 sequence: CASSGSGDNEQFF. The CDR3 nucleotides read TGTGCCAGCAGCGGTAGCGGGGACAATGAGCAGTTCTTC.